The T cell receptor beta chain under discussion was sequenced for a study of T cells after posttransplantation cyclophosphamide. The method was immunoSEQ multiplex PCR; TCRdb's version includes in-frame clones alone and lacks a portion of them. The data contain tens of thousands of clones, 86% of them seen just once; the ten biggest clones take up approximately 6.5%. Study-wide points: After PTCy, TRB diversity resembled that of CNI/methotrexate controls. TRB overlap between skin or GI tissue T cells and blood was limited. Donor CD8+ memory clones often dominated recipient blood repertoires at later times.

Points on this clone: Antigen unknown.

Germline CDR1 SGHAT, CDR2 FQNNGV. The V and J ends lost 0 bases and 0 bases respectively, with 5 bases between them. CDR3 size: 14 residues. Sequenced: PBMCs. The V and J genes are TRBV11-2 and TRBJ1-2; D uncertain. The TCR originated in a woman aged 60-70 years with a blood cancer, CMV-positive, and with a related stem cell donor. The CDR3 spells CASSLEISNYGYTF. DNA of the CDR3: TGTGCCAGCAGCTTAGAAATCTCTAACTATGGCTACACCTTC.